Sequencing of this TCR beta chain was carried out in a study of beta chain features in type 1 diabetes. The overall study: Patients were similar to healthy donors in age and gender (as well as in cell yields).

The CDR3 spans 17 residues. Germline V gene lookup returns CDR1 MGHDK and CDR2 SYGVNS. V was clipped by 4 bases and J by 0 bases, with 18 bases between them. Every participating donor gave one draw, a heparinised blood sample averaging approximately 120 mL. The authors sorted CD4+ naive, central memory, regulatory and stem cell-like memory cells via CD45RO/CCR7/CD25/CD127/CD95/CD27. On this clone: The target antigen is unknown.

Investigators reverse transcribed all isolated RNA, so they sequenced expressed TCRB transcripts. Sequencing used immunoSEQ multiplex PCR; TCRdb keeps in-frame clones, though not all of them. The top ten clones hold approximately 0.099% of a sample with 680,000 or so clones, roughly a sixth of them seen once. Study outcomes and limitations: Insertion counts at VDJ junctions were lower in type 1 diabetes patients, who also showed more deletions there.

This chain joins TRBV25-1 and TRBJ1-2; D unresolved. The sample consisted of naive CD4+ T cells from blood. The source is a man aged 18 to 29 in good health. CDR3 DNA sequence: TGTGCCAGCAGTGCCGACAATGAGGGTTGGACTAACTATGGCTACACCTTC. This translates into CASSADNEGWTNYGYTF.